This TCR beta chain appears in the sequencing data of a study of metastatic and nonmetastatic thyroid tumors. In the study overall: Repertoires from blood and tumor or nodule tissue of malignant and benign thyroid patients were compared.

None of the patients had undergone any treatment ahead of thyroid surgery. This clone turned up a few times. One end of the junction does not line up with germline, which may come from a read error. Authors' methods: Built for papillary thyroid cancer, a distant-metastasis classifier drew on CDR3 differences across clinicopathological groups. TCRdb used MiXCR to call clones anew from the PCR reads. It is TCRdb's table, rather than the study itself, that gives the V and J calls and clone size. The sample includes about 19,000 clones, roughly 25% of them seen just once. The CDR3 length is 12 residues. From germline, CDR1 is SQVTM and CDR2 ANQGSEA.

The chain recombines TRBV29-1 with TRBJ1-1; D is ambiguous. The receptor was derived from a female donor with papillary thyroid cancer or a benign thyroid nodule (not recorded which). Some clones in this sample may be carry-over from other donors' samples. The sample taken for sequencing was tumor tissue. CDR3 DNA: TGCAGCGTTGCCCACTTGAACACTGAATCTTTCTTT. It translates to CSVAHLNTESFF.